This is a list of T cell receptor beta chains from one sample in a study of T-cell memory formation after mild COVID-19. TCRdb redid the calling of the 5' RACE reads with MiXCR, one entry per CDR3 protein. The sample comprises about 38,000 distinct CDR3 sequences, about 10% of which are singletons, and about 32% rests with the top ten. The specimen was PBMCs or a T cell subset sorted from them (not recorded which). The receptors were gathered from a man younger than 35 who had mild COVID-19 (a few samples of this study predate the infection). Cell type and time point are not known. Each CDR3 is given with its conserved first and last residue. A D gene is named only where the DNA matches it firmly. For some rows the clone size is stated as once, few or many, or as a class when expanded; others skip it.

CDR3 protein	CDR3 DNA	D gene	V gene	J gene	clone size
CASSELGYGYTF	TGTGCCAGCAGTGAGCTAGGCTATGGCTACACCTTC	.	TRBV7-3	TRBJ1-2	many
CASSLGAGVNSPLHF	TGTGCCAGCAGTTTGGGGGCAGGGGTTAATTCACCCCTCCACTTT	.	TRBV12-3/TRBV12-4	TRBJ1-6	.
CASSPGQTSTDTQYF	TGCGCCAGCAGCCCAGGACAGACTAGCACAGATACGCAGTATTTT	.	TRBV5-1	TRBJ2-3	medium-sized
CASSYRRGYGYTF	TGTGCCAGCAGCTACCGGAGGGGCTATGGCTACACCTTC	.	TRBV7-9	TRBJ1-2	.
CASSYGGTGGIEQYF	TGTGCCAGCAGTTACGGTGGGACAGGGGGTATCGAGCAGTACTTC	TRBD1	TRBV6-6	TRBJ2-7	many
CASSQVPASYEQYF	TGTGCCAGCAGCCAAGTTCCGGCCTCCTACGAGCAGTACTTC	.	TRBV3-1	TRBJ2-7	.
CASSVAVGGEDTQYF	TGTGCCAGCAGTGTTGCTGTTGGCGGCGAAGATACGCAGTATTTT	.	TRBV6-4	TRBJ2-3	many
CATQTGPDTEAFF	TGTGCCACCCAAACAGGGCCGGACACTGAAGCTTTCTTT	.	TRBV6-1	TRBJ1-1	.
CSAREGLAQPQHF	TGCAGTGCTAGAGAGGGGCTAGCTCAGCCCCAGCATTTT	.	TRBV20-1	TRBJ1-5	many
CASSQDSSLSYEQYF	TGCGCCAGCAGCCAAGACTCTTCCCTCAGCTACGAGCAGTACTTC	.	TRBV4-3	TRBJ2-7	many
CASSFRKTNYGYTF	TGTGCCAGCAGTTTCAGGAAAACTAACTATGGCTACACCTTC	.	TRBV12-3/TRBV12-4	TRBJ1-2	.
CASSLLAHQETQYF	TGTGCCAGCAGTTTACTAGCGCACCAAGAGACCCAGTACTTC	.	TRBV12-3/TRBV12-4	TRBJ2-5	many
CAGTSGPTYEQYF	TGTGCCGGAACTAGCGGTCCCACCTACGAGCAGTACTTC	TRBD2	TRBV19	TRBJ2-7	many
CASSREAGGDTEAFF	TGTGCCAGCAGCCGTGAAGCTGGTGGGGACACTGAAGCTTTCTTT	.	TRBV21-1	TRBJ1-1	.
CASSPTGTGVDYGYTF	TGTGCCAGCTCACCGACCGGGACAGGGGTGGACTATGGCTACACCTTC	TRBD1	TRBV18	TRBJ1-2	.
CASSESSYGYTF	TGTGCCAGCAGTGAATCTAGCTATGGCTACACCTTC	.	TRBV2	TRBJ1-2	few
CASRKDSPSEKLFF	TGCGCCAGCCGGAAAGACAGTCCAAGTGAAAAACTGTTTTTT	.	TRBV5-1	TRBJ1-4	many
CASSLAQVTGGTDTQYF	TGCGCCAGCAGCTTGGCCCAGGTGACAGGGGGCACAGATACGCAGTATTTT	TRBD1	TRBV5-1	TRBJ2-3	once
CASSLVGGGQGGQPQHF	TGTGCCAGCAGCTTAGTTGGAGGCGGACAGGGAGGGCAGCCCCAGCATTTT	TRBD1	TRBV7-2	TRBJ1-5	many
CASSSWGRGAGETQYF	TGTGCCAGCAGCTCATGGGGCAGGGGGGCGGGAGAGACCCAGTACTTC	.	TRBV5-4	TRBJ2-5	few
CASSFWTAIAKNIQYF	TGTGCCAGCAGTTTTTGGACAGCGATAGCCAAAAACATTCAGTACTTC	.	TRBV27	TRBJ2-4	few
CASSRGGPLGYDQPQHF	TGCGCCAGCAGCCGCGGCGGCCCGCTGGGATACGATCAGCCCCAGCATTTT	.	TRBV4-1	TRBJ1-5	many
CASSIGVGAGEETQYF	TGTGCCAGTAGTATAGGAGTTGGGGCAGGGGAAGAGACCCAGTACTTC	.	TRBV19	TRBJ2-5	many
CASRGPGAEAFF	TGTGCCAGCAGGGGTCCAGGGGCTGAAGCTTTCTTT	.	TRBV2	TRBJ1-1	many
CSVEASLGTDNEQFF	TGCAGCGTTGAAGCCTCGCTAGGGACAGACAATGAGCAGTTCTTC	TRBD1	TRBV29-1	TRBJ2-1	many
CASSLMSAQAKEKLFF	TGTGCCAGCAGTTTAATGTCCGCCCAAGCGAAGGAAAAACTGTTTTTT	.	TRBV27	TRBJ1-4	many
CASSLAGQGVGEQFF	TGTGCCAGCAGCTTAGCCGGACAGGGGGTTGGTGAGCAGTTCTTC	TRBD1	TRBV7-2	TRBJ2-1	many
CASSWAGLAPRNEQFF	TGCGCCAGCAGCTGGGCTGGACTAGCACCCCGCAATGAGCAGTTCTTC	TRBD2	TRBV5-1	TRBJ2-1	many
CASSISQDTQYF	TGTGCCAGTAGTATTAGCCAGGATACGCAGTATTTT	.	TRBV19	TRBJ2-3	many
CSASLGQGRNEQYF	TGCAGTGCTAGTTTGGGACAGGGGAGAAACGAGCAGTACTTC	TRBD1	TRBV20-1	TRBJ2-7	many
CATSRGGAGLGETQYF	TGTGCCACCAGCAGAGGAGGAGCGGGGTTGGGAGAGACCCAGTACTTC	TRBD2	TRBV15	TRBJ2-5	.
CASSLGGVTGRPTQYF	TGTGCCAGCAGCTTAGGTGGGGTCACGGGGCGGCCGACCCAGTACTTC	.	TRBV7-2	TRBJ2-5	many
CASSLSWDEQYF	TGTGCCAGCAGTTTAAGCTGGGACGAGCAGTACTTC	.	TRBV12-3/TRBV12-4	TRBJ2-7	many
CASSLALSTQYF	TGTGCCAGCAGCTTAGCGCTGAGTACGCAGTATTTT	.	TRBV13	TRBJ2-3	.
CASSLTSSGGDEQFF	TGTGCCAGCAGCTTAACGTCCAGCGGTGGGGATGAGCAGTTCTTC	.	TRBV7-3	TRBJ2-1	.
CASSPITGLDTQYF	TGTGCCAGCAGTCCAATAACAGGGTTAGATACGCAGTATTTT	.	TRBV6-2/TRBV6-3	TRBJ2-3	.
CASRTSGGSQQFF	TGTGCCAGCAGGACTAGCGGGGGGTCCCAGCAGTTCTTC	TRBD2	TRBV27	TRBJ2-1	many
CASSLAGRDSYNEQFF	TGTGCCAGCAGCTTAGCGGGACGGGACTCCTACAATGAGCAGTTCTTC	.	TRBV7-2	TRBJ2-1	many
CASSFNSGGGGEQFF	TGTGCCAGCAGTTTCAATAGCGGGGGGGGCGGTGAGCAGTTCTTC	TRBD2	TRBV7-2	TRBJ2-1	many
CASSARTGGKAFF	TGTGCCAGCAGCGCCCGGACAGGAGGAAAAGCTTTCTTT	TRBD1	TRBV9	TRBJ1-1	many
CASSHRPGRIGNTIYF	TGTGCCAGCAGCCACCGCCCAGGACGGATTGGAAACACCATATATTTT	.	TRBV13	TRBJ1-3	.
CASRAGDYLYNEQFF	TGCGCCAGCAGGGCCGGGGACTACCTCTACAATGAGCAGTTCTTC	TRBD2	TRBV5-1	TRBJ2-1	many
CASSLTGPGEGYTF	TGTGCCAGCAGCTTAACGGGGCCAGGGGAAGGCTACACCTTC	.	TRBV7-3	TRBJ1-2	.
CASSAFRGVGNYGYTF	TGTGCCAGCAGCGCCTTTAGGGGGGTAGGAAACTATGGCTACACCTTC	.	TRBV9	TRBJ1-2	.
CATSEGGPDTQYF	TGTGCCACCAGTGAAGGCGGGCCAGATACGCAGTATTTT	.	TRBV24-1	TRBJ2-3	many
CATSRDRVDTQYF	TGTGCCACCAGCAGAGATAGGGTAGATACGCAGTATTTT	.	TRBV15	TRBJ2-3	many
CASTRTYTSVEQFF	TGTGCCAGCACCAGAACATACACTAGCGTCGAGCAGTTCTTC	TRBD2	TRBV2	TRBJ2-1	few
CASSNTGGVHNEQFF	TGTGCCAGTAGTAACACAGGGGGCGTTCACAATGAGCAGTTCTTC	TRBD1	TRBV19	TRBJ2-1	.
CASSPGTGSSEQYF	TGCGCCAGCAGCCCCGGGACAGGGTCAAGCGAGCAGTACTTC	TRBD1	TRBV5-1	TRBJ2-7	many